This T cell receptor (beta chain) was sequenced in a study of T cell responses to AZD1222 COVID-19 vaccine. Comment on this clone: Its antigen is unknown.

Assay used: immunoSEQ multiplex PCR; TCRdb lists only in-frame clones, some missing. The sample holds over 100,000 clones, around nine tenths seen once. The study's findings and limits: Nearly half of spike-specific TCRs reportedly target unmutated variant regions. Elevations in Spike-specific TCR breadth and depth followed administration of two AZD1222 doses. Only 5 or 6 people who got AZD1222 tested seropositive at baseline. The sample set comprised mostly white British donors with more females, and clonal diversity was possibly underestimated.

The V end was cut by 1 base, the J end by 2 bases, with 8 bases between. Looked up from germline, CDR1 is MGHRA and CDR2 is YSYEKL. This CDR3 contains 15 residues. V usage is TRBV4-1 and J usage is TRBJ2-2; D ambiguous. The input for sequencing was peripheral blood, taken on day 0 of AZD1222 vaccination. This clonotype was sampled from an adult in good health. This CDR3 reads CASSQGHSNTGELFF. The CDR3 region has the DNA TGCGCCAGCAGCCAAGGACACTCCAACACCGGGGAGCTGTTTTTT.